The 6 T cell receptor delta chains given below trace back to one sample, sequenced in a study of γδ T cells in repeated Plasmodium falciparum infection. TCRdb fed the multiplex PCR reads to CATT. The sample has 75,000 to 100,000 delta-chain clones; 1.4% to 1.5% are singletons. Gammadelta T cells were flow-sorted from PBMC into Vgamma9/Vdelta2+ and Vdelta2-negative populations for bulk analysis. Sequencing was done on a sample of gamma-delta T cells from blood. All receptors come from a pool of human donors (malaria-infected and uninfected, not separated).

By frequency in the sample, this clone is medium-sized. The chain recombines TRDV2 with TRDJ3; tentative D call: TRDD2 (6 bases). The V end lost 0 bases, the J end lost 0 bases, and 26 bases lay between the germline ends. The CDR3 runs 23 residues. Germline CDR1 GEAIGNYY, CDR2 EKD. The DNA for the CDR3 is TGTGCCTGTGACACCCATTGCCTTCCGGGCCGCTCGGATAACTCCTGGGACACCCGACAGATGTTTTTC. Translation gives CACDTHCLPGRSDNSWDTRQMFF.

This clone was counted between two and nine times. A single base is all that separates this from a far larger clone, so a read error is likely. Within the sample, other DNA sequences also encode this same CDR3. The genes are TRDV3 and TRDJ1, with 9 bases aligning to TRDD3. V was clipped by 3 bases and J by 4 bases; unmatched bases: 12. This CDR3 has 15 amino acids. Germline V lookup: CDR1 TVYSNPD, CDR2 GDNSRS (reference sequence). CDR3 nucleotides: TGTGCCTTCGTAGCCCAAGGGGGATACCGCGATAAACTCATCTTT. Protein: CAFVAQGGYRDKLIF.

This clone was seen only a few times. A far larger clone is just one base off, so this is likely a read error. Other nucleotide sequences from this sample produce the same CDR3. This chain uses TRDV1 with TRDJ1; TRDD3 matches at 11 bases. As TCRdb names no J gene, one was assigned here on the basis of a DNA match to germline. The CDR3 covers 19 residues. The V gene's germline CDR1 is TSWWSYY and CDR2 QGS. In DNA form, the CDR3 reads TGTGCCCTTGTGAATAGGGTTCCGGTCTGGGGGATACCGGCCGATAAACTCATCTTT. Encoded protein: CALVNRVPVWGIPADKLIF.

This clone was picked up a small number of times. Given a far larger clone just one base away, this is likely a sequencing read error. Other DNA sequences in the sample encode the same CDR3. The chain combines TRDV3 with TRDJ1; 11 bases are shared with TRDD3. The germline CDR1 and CDR2 sequences are TVYSNPD and GDNSRS (reference sequence). CDR3 size: 15 residues. The CDR3 here is CAFVRHLLGDIGLIF. Here the CDR3 DNA reads TGTGCCTTTGTAAGGCACCTACTGGGGGATATAGGACTCATCTTC.

This clone was seen many times. CDR3 sequence: CALGELSGGLPTMNTGGYTAQLFF. The DNA for the CDR3 is TGTGCTCTTGGGGAACTCAGCGGAGGCCTTCCTACAATGAATACTGGGGGATACACAGCACAACTCTTCTTT. The J gene is TRDJ2, the V gene TRDV1, with 12 bases fitting TRDD3. The CDR3 has 24 amino acids. V lost 0 bases to trimming and J lost 5 bases; unmatched junction nucleotides: 25. The germline V gene encodes CDR1 TSWWSYY and CDR2 QGS.

Of note for this clone: A single base is all that separates this from a far larger clone, so a read error is likely. This sample also contains other DNA sequences that code for the same CDR3. CDR3 amino acids: CALLKGWPSGTDKLIF. The CDR3 DNA reads TGTGCTCTTCTAAAGGGGTGGCCTTCGGGAACCGATAAGCTCATCTTT. The chain employs TRDV1 and TRDJ1; perhaps TRDD2 as D (5 bases). The CDR3 is 16 residues long. In germline, CDR1 is TSWWSYY, CDR2 QGS.